This passage covers 10 T cell receptor beta chains from one sample sequenced in a study of blood T cell repertoires in COVID-19. TCRdb's table, derived via immunoSEQ multiplex PCR, lists solely in-frame clones and lacks some. The sample consists of fewer than 8,000 clones, 70% to 90% of them appearing once. The sequencing sample was made of peripheral blood. All receptors derive from a man between 70 and 80 years old with active COVID-19.

The rearrangement uses TRBV5-1 and TRBJ2-1; TRBD1 matches at 8 bases. Germline-derived CDR1 and CDR2 are SGHRS and YFSETQ. This CDR3 contains 13 residues. J was trimmed by 11 bases and V by 2 bases; bases with no gene match: 6. CDR3 sequence reads: CASSFLGQEKQFF. Written as DNA, the CDR3 is TGCGCCAGCAGCTTTTTGGGACAGGAGAAGCAGTTCTTC.

The rearrangement joins TRBV6-5 to TRBJ1-1; 7 bases map to TRBD1. Germline V gene sequence: CDR1 MNHEY, CDR2 SVGAGI. The CDR3 has 14 amino acids. V lost 3 bases, J lost 2 bases, and 3 bases stayed unmatched. CDR3 nucleotide sequence: TGTGCCAGCAGTTATGGGACAGCTAACACTGAAGCTTTCTTT. Residues: CASSYGTANTEAFF.

The V call is TRBV7-2, the J call TRBJ2-1; tentative D call: TRBD2 (5 bases). V lost 7 bases and J lost 0, with 16 bases in between. Germline assignment: CDR1 SGHTA and CDR2 FQGNSA. The CDR3 is made up of 16 amino acids. The CDR3 loop is CASTRAGYSSYNEQFF. The CDR3 coding sequence is TGTGCCAGCACCCGGGCGGGCTATAGCTCCTACAATGAGCAGTTCTTC.

This rearrangement joins TRBV4-2 to TRBJ1-3; a possible D gene is TRBD1 (5 bases). The CDR3 is 16 residues long. The germline V and J ends were trimmed by 4 bases and 0 bases, with 13 bases remaining between them. Germline V gene data show CDR1 as LGHNA and CDR2 as YNFKEQ. The CDR3 nucleotides read TGTGCCAGCAGCCCCTCCCAGGGTAACTCTGGAAACACCATATATTTT. Residues: CASSPSQGNSGNTIYF.

This chain uses TRBV6-6 with TRBJ2-6; D is perhaps TRBD2 (6 bases). The CDR3 is 17 residues long. Germline CDR1 is MNHNY and CDR2 is SVGAGI (reference sequence). The V end was cut by 5 bases, the J end by 1 base, with 15 bases between. This chain's CDR3 is CASSRMEGGSGANVLTF. CDR3 in DNA: TGTGCCAGCAGTCGGATGGAGGGTGGGTCTGGGGCCAACGTCCTGACTTTC.

Comments on this clone: Mismatch with germline at one junction end may stem from a read error. The genes are TRBV6-5 and TRBJ2-7, with 7 bases identical to TRBD2. This CDR3 has 15 amino acids. CDR1 and CDR2 (germline): MNHEY, SVGAGI. CDR3 sequence reads: CASRIRGVPSDEQYF. Written as DNA, the CDR3 is TGTGCCAGCAGGATTCGGGGGGTGCCCTCCGACGAGCAGTACTTC.

The rearrangement uses TRBV9 and TRBJ2-5; 16 bases match TRBD2. In germline, CDR1 is SGDLS, CDR2 YYNGEE. The J segment lost 0 bases and the V segment lost 1 base, leaving 3 bases of the junction unmatched. The CDR3 is 18 residues long. CDR3 DNA sequence: TGTGCCAGCAGCGTAACGGGACTAGCGGGGGGGTACCAAGAGACCCAGTACTTC. This encodes CASSVTGLAGGYQETQYF.

The V and J genes are TRBV7-8 and TRBJ1-1, with unresolved D. The V and J ends lost 5 bases and 1 base respectively, with 20 bases between them. The germline gives CDR1 SGHVS, CDR2 FQNEAQ. The CDR3 spans 17 residues. CDR3 loop: CASSPGGGYTSNTEAFF. CDR3 coding DNA: TGTGCCAGCAGCCCTGGCGGCGGCTATACCTCGAACACTGAAGCTTTCTTT.

V and J are TRBV5-6 and TRBJ2-5, with D maybe TRBD1 (6 bases). V was trimmed by 5 bases and J by 4 bases, leaving 21 bases between them. The germline V gene has CDR1 SGHDT and CDR2 YYEEEE. CDR3 size: 16 residues. CDR3 region: CASSAGVAKPGETQYF. The CDR3, as DNA: TGTGCCAGCAGTGCAGGGGTGGCCAAACCCGGAGAGACCCAGTACTTC.

This clone was counted a single time. The V gene is TRBV2, the J gene TRBJ1-1; D is possibly TRBD1 (6 bases). This CDR3 region has 14 residues. Germline loops: CDR1 SNHLY, CDR2 FYNNEI. The V end lost 5 bases, the J end lost 3 bases, and 13 bases lay between the germline ends. CDR3 DNA: TGTGCCAGCAGTAAGACAGGTCTGGACACTGAAGCTTTCTTT. It encodes CASSKTGLDTEAFF.